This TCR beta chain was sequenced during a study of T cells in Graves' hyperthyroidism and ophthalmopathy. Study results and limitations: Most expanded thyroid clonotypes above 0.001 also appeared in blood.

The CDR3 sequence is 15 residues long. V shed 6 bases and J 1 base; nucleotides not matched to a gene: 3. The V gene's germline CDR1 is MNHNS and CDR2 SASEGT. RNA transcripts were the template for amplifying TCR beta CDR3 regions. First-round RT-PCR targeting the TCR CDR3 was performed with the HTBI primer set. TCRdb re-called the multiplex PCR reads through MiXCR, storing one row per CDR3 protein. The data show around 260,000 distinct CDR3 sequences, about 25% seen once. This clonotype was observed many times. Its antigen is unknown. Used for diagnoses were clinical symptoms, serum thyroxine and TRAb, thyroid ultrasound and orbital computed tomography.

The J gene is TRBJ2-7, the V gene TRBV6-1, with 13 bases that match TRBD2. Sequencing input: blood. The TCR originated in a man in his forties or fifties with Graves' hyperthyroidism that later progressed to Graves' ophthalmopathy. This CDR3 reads CASRTTSGRSYEQYF. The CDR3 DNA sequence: TGTGCCAGCAGAACGACTAGCGGGAGGTCCTACGAGCAGTACTTC.